This TCR beta chain was identified in a study of memory CD4+ T cells and cytomegalovirus serostatus. Study summary: Donors were healthy Belgian adults, 10 or so CMV seropositive and fewer than 30 seronegative. Notes on the study in general: Repertoires predicted CMV serostatus with median bootstrapped AUC of around 0.96. The CMV-associated TCR signature appears largely within the CD4+ memory repertoire. CD4+ memory repertoires contained about 40% of the roughly 150 reported CMV TCRbeta sequences.

The sort gate was single viable CD3+CD4+CD8-CD45RO+ cells for memory CD4+ T cells. Some clones are missing from TCRdb's copy, which holds only in-frame ones; the method was immunoSEQ multiplex PCR. The sample consists of approximately 47,000 clones, around 80% of them appearing once. Concerning this clone: Its antigen remains unidentified.

The source material was memory CD4+ T cells from blood. This TCR came from an adult in good health and CMV-seronegative.

CDR3 sequence reads: CASSEAASGGSYEQYF. CDR3 coding DNA: TGTGCCAGCAGTGAAGCGGCGTCAGGGGGCTCCTACGAGCAGTACTTC. V is TRBV25-1 and J is TRBJ2-7, with 7 bases identical to TRBD1. The CDR3 length is 16 residues. Germline V gene sequence: CDR1 MGHDK, CDR2 SYGVNS. With 2 bases clipped from V and 0 bases from J, the junction kept 7 bases outside the gene matches.